The rows below give T cell receptor beta chains drawn from one sample of a study of T cells in Graves' hyperthyroidism and ophthalmopathy. TCRdb reanalysed the multiplex PCR reads using MiXCR and keeps one entry per CDR3 protein. The sample shows around 560,000 distinct CDR3 sequences, roughly 17% of them seen only once. The sample was blood. The source of these receptors is a young woman with Graves' hyperthyroidism. Both conserved end residues are part of each CDR3. A D gene is named only where the DNA matches it firmly. Rows give clone size only sometimes, using once, few, many, or a class for an expanded clone.

D	V	J	size	DNA	CDR3
NA	TRBV28	TRBJ1-2	many	TGTGCCACCTCCAGTCCCTCTCAGGGTTTCTCTAACTATGGCTACACCTTC	CATSSPSQGFSNYGYTF
TRBD2	TRBV20-1	TRBJ2-3	NA	TGCAGTGCCGCCCCGGGGGTGCGGGGGACAGATACGCAGTATTTT	CSAAPGVRGTDTQYF
TRBD2	TRBV19	TRBJ2-1	NA	TGTGCCAGTAGTACCCGGACTAGCGGGTTATACAATGAGCAGTTCTTC	CASSTRTSGLYNEQFF
TRBD1	TRBV6-1	TRBJ1-5	once	TGTGCCAGCAGCATGACAGGGGGACATCAGCCCCAGCATTTT	CASSMTGGHQPQHF
TRBD2	TRBV20-1	TRBJ2-7	few	TGCAGTGCTAGCGGGAGGGCCGTTTACGAGCAGTACTTC	CSASGRAVYEQYF
NA	TRBV28	TRBJ1-1	many	TGTGCCAGCAGTCCCGGGATGCCGAACACTGAAGCTTTCTTT	CASSPGMPNTEAFF
NA	TRBV7-2	TRBJ2-6	few	TGTGCCAGCAGGCCACTCCTAGCTGACCTCTCTGGGGCCAACGTCCTGACTTTC	CASRPLLADLSGANVLTF
TRBD1	TRBV5-1	TRBJ2-1	few	TGCGCCAGCAGATATTCCGGGACAGGTATTTACAATGAGCAGTTCTTC	CASRYSGTGIYNEQFF
TRBD2	TRBV3-1	TRBJ2-1	many	TGTGCCAGCACCCCATTAGCGGGAGGAAGTTACAATGAGCAGTTCTTC	CASTPLAGGSYNEQFF
NA	TRBV6-1	TRBJ1-2	once	TGTGCCAGCAGAGCAAATACAGGGCTGGGAGGCTACACCTTC	CASRANTGLGGYTF
NA	TRBV9	TRBJ2-1	NA	TGTGCCAGCAGCGAATCCATAGGGCGGCACAATGAGCAGTTCTTC	CASSESIGRHNEQFF
NA	TRBV28	TRBJ1-5	few	TGTGCCAGTTGTCCACCGGGACTCGGACTTCAGCCCCAGCATTTT	CASCPPGLGLQPQHF
NA	TRBV6-1	TRBJ2-2	few	TGTGCCAGCACCAGGCCGAGGGCGAACACCGGGGAGCTGTTTTTT	CASTRPRANTGELFF
NA	TRBV11-3	TRBJ1-2	many	TGTGCCAGCAGTCCGACAGCCTACTCTAACTATGGCTACACCTTC	CASSPTAYSNYGYTF
TRBD2	TRBV20-1	TRBJ2-2	NA	TGCAGTGCTAGATCCCTAGCTAGCGGGAGGGCCGGGGAGCTGTTTTTT	CSARSLASGRAGELFF
TRBD2	TRBV6-5	TRBJ2-5	NA	TGTGCCAGCAGTTACGGTTCTAGCGGGATTACCCAAGAGACCCAGTACTTC	CASSYGSSGITQETQYF
NA	TRBV18	TRBJ2-1	NA	TGTGCCAGCTCACTCGACCAAGTAGGGCAGTTCTTC	CASSLDQVGQFF
TRBD2	TRBV7-8	TRBJ2-7	many	TGTGCCAGCACTCGGACTAGCGGGAACTACGAGCAGTACTTC	CASTRTSGNYEQYF
NA	TRBV25-1	TRBJ2-3	NA	TGTGCCAGCAGCGAAGGGGTATATTCGGATACGCAGTATTTT	CASSEGVYSDTQYF
NA	TRBV5-6	TRBJ1-3	NA	TGTGCCAGCAGCTTCCGGGCGACGGGAAACACCATATATTTT	CASSFRATGNTIYF
NA	TRBV6-1	TRBJ1-1	many	TGTGCCAGCAGTGGACTAGAAGGAAAGAACACTGAAGCTTTCTTT	CASSGLEGKNTEAFF
TRBD1	TRBV7-2	TRBJ2-5	many	TGTGCCAGCAGCCCACTAACGACAGGGGGCAGAGAGACCCAGTACTTC	CASSPLTTGGRETQYF
NA	TRBV7-9	TRBJ1-2	few	TGTGCCAGCAGCTTAGAGGGTCAGTGGAACTATGGCTACACCTTC	CASSLEGQWNYGYTF
TRBD1	TRBV6-2/TRBV6-3	TRBJ1-5	few	TGTGCCAGCAGCGCCACAGGGGGTAGCAATCAGCCCCAGCATTTT	CASSATGGSNQPQHF
NA	TRBV5-1	TRBJ2-2	NA	TGCGCCAGCAGCTTGCCGACAGGGAACACCGGGGAGCTGTTTTTT	CASSLPTGNTGELFF
NA	TRBV20-1	TRBJ1-5	many	TGCAGTGCTAGAGATCGAAGAGGGGAGAATCAGCCCCAGCATTTT	CSARDRRGENQPQHF
TRBD1	TRBV5-1	TRBJ1-3	NA	TGCGCCAGCAGCTTGGGACAGGGCCGCTCTGGAAACACCATATATTTT	CASSLGQGRSGNTIYF
TRBD2	TRBV7-2	TRBJ2-2	few	TGTGCCAGCAGCTGGGGACTAGCGGGAGCCGGGGAGCTGTTTTTT	CASSWGLAGAGELFF
NA	TRBV12-3/TRBV12-4	TRBJ2-6	many	TGTGCCAGCAGTCCTGTGGGCAGGGGAGAAGGGGCCAACGTCCTGACTTTC	CASSPVGRGEGANVLTF
NA	TRBV5-1	TRBJ2-7	NA	TGCGCCAGCAGCCCAGGGACAGGGTTAGGACTAGCGTACTACGAGCAGTACTTC	CASSPGTGLGLAYYEQYF
NA	TRBV28	TRBJ1-1	many	TGTGCCAGCAGTTTGGAGCGCCTTGAAGCTTTCTTT	CASSLERLEAFF
NA	TRBV2	TRBJ2-1	many	TGTGCCAGCAGTGACGGGCGGGGCAATGAGCAGTTCTTC	CASSDGRGNEQFF
NA	TRBV5-6	TRBJ2-3	many	TGTGCCAGCAGCTCTCCAGGTGTGCTTCCAGATACGCAGTATTTT	CASSSPGVLPDTQYF
NA	TRBV2	TRBJ1-1	many	TGTGCCAGCAAAACAGGGCCGAACACTGAAGCTTTCTTT	CASKTGPNTEAFF
TRBD1	TRBV5-1	TRBJ1-2	NA	TGCGCCAGCAGACTGAGAGGGGGCGCAGTCTCTAACTATGGCTACACCTTC	CASRLRGGAVSNYGYTF
NA	TRBV6-2/TRBV6-3	TRBJ1-1	many	TGTGCCAGCAGTAGGAACAAGAACACTGAAGCTTTCTTT	CASSRNKNTEAFF
TRBD2	TRBV6-4	TRBJ2-3	few	TGTGCCAGCAGTGAGAGTCTGAGCGGGGGCGGGACAGATACGCAGTATTTT	CASSESLSGGGTDTQYF
NA	TRBV29-1	TRBJ1-2	NA	TGCAGCGTTGAAGGGGGAGGCTACACCTTC	CSVEGGGYTF
NA	TRBV29-1	TRBJ1-2	NA	TGCAGCGTCGTTACTCCGACAGAGGGGTATGGCTACACCTTC	CSVVTPTEGYGYTF
NA	TRBV20-1	TRBJ1-5	NA	TGCAGTGCTAGAAAGGGAGATCAGCCCCAGCATTTT	CSARKGDQPQHF
NA	TRBV6-2/TRBV6-3	TRBJ2-1	many	TGTGCCAGCAGTTACCAGACACCCTCCTACAATGAGCAGTTCTTC	CASSYQTPSYNEQFF
NA	TRBV11-1	TRBJ2-2	few	TGTGCCAGCAGCCCAAGACTAGAAGGCACCGGGGAGCTGTTTTTT	CASSPRLEGTGELFF
NA	TRBV20-1	TRBJ2-4	NA	TGCAGTGCTATCCACGTAGCCAAAAACATTCAGTACTTC	CSAIHVAKNIQYF
NA	TRBV6-1	TRBJ2-6	NA	TGTGCCAGCAGGGTAGACAATTCCCTTTCTGGGGCCAACGTCCTGACTTTC	CASRVDNSLSGANVLTF
NA	TRBV18	TRBJ2-1	few	TGTGCCAGCTCACCACCTAGCCCCCTTTACAATGAGCAGTTCTTC	CASSPPSPLYNEQFF
TRBD1	TRBV28	TRBJ1-6	once	TGTGCCAGCACGCCATTACAGGGGAGCCCCTATAATTCACCCCTCCACTTT	CASTPLQGSPYNSPLHF
TRBD1	TRBV19	TRBJ2-7	many	TGTGCCAGTAGCATCGGACAGGGCGCCTACGAGCAGTACTTC	CASSIGQGAYEQYF
TRBD2	TRBV7-2	TRBJ2-1	many	TGTGCCAGCAGCTTAGCGCGGTTTAGCGGGAGTTTAAGTGAGCAGTTCTTC	CASSLARFSGSLSEQFF
TRBD1	TRBV6-1	TRBJ2-5	many	TGTGCCAGCAGATCGCAGGGGGCGCGGGAGACCCAGTACTTC	CASRSQGARETQYF
NA	TRBV12-3/TRBV12-4	TRBJ2-7	NA	TGTGCCAGCAGGAGAGCGGGACACTCCTACGAGCAGTACTTC	CASRRAGHSYEQYF
TRBD2	TRBV11-2	TRBJ2-2	many	TGTGCCAGCAGCTTTCCGACTAGCGGGACAAACACCGGGGAGCTGTTTTTT	CASSFPTSGTNTGELFF
NA	TRBV20-1	TRBJ2-7	few	TGCAGTGCTAGAGGAAGAGGTCTTTACGAGCAGTACTTC	CSARGRGLYEQYF